The 23 T cell receptor beta chains presented below share a single source sample, sequenced in a study of cytomegalovirus exposure and HLA in healthy donors. In the PCR, 60 Vbeta and 13 Jbeta primers were used. Libraries were prepared by immunoSEQ multiplex PCR; TCRdb keeps only in-frame clonotypes and omits some of them. This sample has 60,000 to 90,000 clones, with 70% found just once. Sequencing input: PBMCs. These receptors originate from a woman aged 50 to 60 in good health and CMV-seropositive.

The rearrangement uses TRBV7-9 and TRBJ2-7; TRBD1 agrees at 11 bases. This CDR3 spans 15 amino acids. Germline lookup yields CDR1 SEHNR and CDR2 FQNEAQ (reference sequence). V was clipped by 5 bases and J by 6 bases; unmatched bases: 9. In DNA, the CDR3 is TGTGCCAGCAGCCCCGGGACAGGGGGGAATCGCGAGCAGTACTTC. It yields the protein CASSPGTGGNREQYF.

V usage is TRBV30 and J usage is TRBJ2-2; 9 nucleotides agree with TRBD1. The ends lost 4 bases at V and 5 bases at J; junction bases unmatched: 5. There are 14 residues in the CDR3. In germline, CDR1 is GTSNPN, CDR2 SVGIG (reference sequence). The CDR3 here is CAWTGTGFTGELFF. The DNA for the CDR3 is TGTGCCTGGACCGGGACAGGGTTTACCGGGGAGCTGTTTTTT.

The V call is TRBV30, the J call TRBJ2-3; maybe TRBD1 (6 bases). The ends were cut back, 0 bases at V and 8 bases at J, with 15 bases in the middle. From germline, CDR1 is GTSNPN and CDR2 SVGIG (reference sequence). CDR3 length equals 14 residues. CDR3 sequence reads: CAWSVYRTAITQYF. The DNA for the CDR3 is TGTGCCTGGAGTGTCTATAGGACAGCGATTACGCAGTATTTT.

The chain is built from TRBV5-8 and TRBJ2-7; 7 bases line up with TRBD1. This CDR3 contains 15 residues. V lost 1 base and J lost 4; bases outside the gene matches: 8. Germline CDR1 reads SGHTS; CDR2 reads YDEGEE. In nucleotides, the CDR3 is TGTGCCAGCAGCTTGAAAAGGGGGCCCCTATACGAGCAGTACTTC. Translating gives CASSLKRGPLYEQYF.

The rearrangement links TRBV11-2 to TRBJ2-7; tentative D call: TRBD2 (6 bases). Trimming pared 4 bases from V and 5 bases from J, leaving 18 bases between. Looked up from germline, CDR1 is SGHAT and CDR2 is FQNNGV. The CDR3 consists of 15 residues. The CDR3 protein is CASSSMGGGIDEQYF. The CDR3 DNA sequence: TGTGCCAGCAGCTCGATGGGGGGAGGAATCGACGAGCAGTACTTC.

The V call is TRBV5-1, the J call TRBJ2-3; no definite D call. The CDR3 has 14 residues. The germline CDR1 and CDR2 sequences are SGHRS and YFSETQ. Trimming cost V 0 bases and J 2 bases, with 7 bases left between them. CDR3 nucleotide sequence: TGCGCCAGCAGCTTGGAACGGTACACAGATACGCAGTATTTT. It encodes CASSLERYTDTQYF.

The rearrangement uses TRBV6-6 and TRBJ1-1, with 9 bases matching TRBD1. The CDR3 has 14 residues. The V segment lost 7 bases and the J segment 5 bases; nucleotides outside the gene matches: 8. Germline V gene data show CDR1 as MNHNY and CDR2 as SVGAGI (reference sequence). Written as DNA, the CDR3 is TGTGCCAGCAACACCGGGACAGGGAGGACTGAAGCTTTCTTT. This encodes CASNTGTGRTEAFF.

The DNA of the CDR3 is TGTGCCAGCGGGACAGTTCGCGATCAGCCCCAGCATTTT. This sequence encodes CASGTVRDQPQHF. The V and J genes are TRBV27 and TRBJ1-5; 7 bases map to TRBD1. The V gene end was trimmed by 8 bases and the J gene end by 5 bases; junction bases not matched to a gene: 6. The CDR3 consists of 13 residues. Germline loops: CDR1 MNHEY, CDR2 SMNVEV (reference sequence).

This clone was observed once. The V gene is TRBV28, the J gene TRBJ1-2; the match to TRBD1 covers 7 bases. The germline V gene encodes CDR1 MDHEN and CDR2 SYDVKM. The CDR3 is 17 residues long. The V segment lost 5 bases and the J segment 0 bases; nucleotides outside the gene matches: 12. CDR3 sequence: CASSPPEGALANYGYTF. In DNA form, the CDR3 reads TGTGCCAGCAGTCCCCCGGAGGGGGCTCTAGCTAACTATGGCTACACCTTC.

This chain uses TRBV2 with TRBJ2-1, with D maybe TRBD2 (7 bases). The CDR3 consists of 11 residues. The ends were cut back, 6 bases at V and 14 bases at J, with 14 bases in the middle. The germline gives CDR1 SNHLY, CDR2 FYNNEI. The CDR3 bases are TGTGCCAGCAGGGAGGGGGGGAGCAAGTTCTTC. This encodes CASREGGSKFF.

For this clone: This specimen includes other DNA sequences encoding the same CDR3. The chain is built from TRBV6-5 and TRBJ1-1; D call uncertain. Germline CDR1 and CDR2: MNHEY and SVGAGI. The CDR3 sequence is 14 residues long. V was pared by 2 bases and J by 4 bases, with 11 bases between. In DNA, the CDR3 is TGTGCCAGCAGTTACCGCGGGGTAGGCACTGAAGCTTTCTTT. Protein product: CASSYRGVGTEAFF.

This rearrangement joins TRBV19 to TRBJ1-4, with 8 bases lining up with TRBD1. The CDR3 length is 14 residues. J gave up 7 bases and V 6 bases, and 7 bases lay outside the gene matches. The germline CDR1 and CDR2 sequences are LNHDA and SQIVND (reference sequence). In DNA, the CDR3 is TGTGCCAGTAGGTCCGGGACAGGTGGTGAAAAACTGTTTTTT. Translating it yields CASRSGTGGEKLFF.

The genes are TRBV4-1 and TRBJ2-7; 7 bases align to TRBD2. Trimming took 4 bases from V and 2 from J; bases not matched to a gene: 8. This CDR3 spans 15 amino acids. Looked up from germline, CDR1 is MGHRA and CDR2 is YSYEKL. CDR3 in amino acids: CASSLTGGGAYEQYF. The CDR3 nucleotides read TGCGCCAGCAGCCTGACGGGTGGGGGGGCCTACGAGCAGTACTTC.

This clone appeared a single time. The chain is built from TRBV4-3 and TRBJ2-3, with TRBD2 matching 10 bases. The CDR3 has 18 residues. Unmatched junction bases numbered 16, after V lost 3 bases and J lost 7 bases. The germline gives CDR1 LGHNA, CDR2 YSLEER. The CDR3 reads CASSQDTAASGSINTQYF. The CDR3 region has the DNA TGCGCCAGCAGCCAGGATACTGCGGCTAGCGGGAGTATAAATACGCAGTATTTT.

The rearrangement links TRBV28 to TRBJ1-1; 7 bases agree with TRBD1. In germline, CDR1 is MDHEN, CDR2 SYDVKM. The CDR3 has 14 residues. The V segment lost 2 bases and the J segment 11 bases; nucleotides outside the gene matches: 11. For the CDR3, the DNA is TGTGCCAGCAGTTTAAGGGCCGACAGGGCGAGTGCTTTCTTT. This gives the protein CASSLRADRASAFF.

The rearrangement uses TRBV12-5 and TRBJ1-1, with D possibly being TRBD1 (6 bases). Trimming removed 5 bases from V and 3 bases from J, with 16 bases in between. This CDR3 is 15 amino acids long. CDR1 is LGHNT, CDR2 FRNRAP, per germline. This chain's CDR3 is CASGPGVGADTEAFF. The DNA for the CDR3 is TGTGCTAGTGGTCCCGGGGTGGGGGCGGACACTGAAGCTTTCTTT. The whole variable domain, filled in from reference TRBV12-5 and TRBJ1-1, reads DARVTQTPRHKVTEMGQEVTMRCQPILGHNTVFWYRQTMMQGLELLAYFRNRAPLDDSGMPKDRFSAEMPDATLATLKIQPSEPRDSAVYFCASGPGVGADTEAFFGQGTRLTVV.

This chain connects TRBV7-2 to TRBJ2-1, with a possible D match to TRBD2 (6 bases). The CDR3 consists of 15 residues. Germline CDR1 SGHTA, CDR2 FQGNSA. V lost 7 bases to trimming and J lost 7 bases, with 20 bases between them. The CDR3: CASIWTGVIGNEQFF. The CDR3 DNA reads as TGTGCCAGCATATGGACGGGAGTTATTGGGAATGAGCAGTTCTTC.

The chain has TRBV7-9 and TRBJ2-1; 9 bases match TRBD2. CDR1 is SEHNR and CDR2 is FQNEAQ in the germline V gene (reference sequence). CDR3 length equals 13 residues. V lost 4 bases to trimming and J lost 9 bases; unmatched junction nucleotides: 4. The CDR3 nucleotides read TGTGCCAGCAGCTCTGCGGGAGGGCCTGAGCAGTTCTTC. Its translation: CASSSAGGPEQFF.

The chain employs TRBV25-1 and TRBJ1-5; a weak D match, TRBD1 (5 bases). Germline V gene sequence: CDR1 MGHDK, CDR2 SYGVNS. Trimming removed 2 bases at V and 3 bases at J, with 8 bases between. The CDR3 consists of 14 residues. As DNA, the CDR3 is TGTGCCAGCAGTGAACAGGGCGCCAATCAGCCCCAGCATTTT. Protein product: CASSEQGANQPQHF.

The J gene is TRBJ2-7, the V gene TRBV10-1; no reliable D call. V gave up 4 bases and J gave up 1 base, with 8 bases separating them. The germline CDR1 and CDR2 sequences are WNHNN and SYGVQD (reference sequence). The CDR3 is 13 residues long. The CDR3 region is CASSAGGSYEQYF. The CDR3 DNA reads TGCGCCAGCAGTGCCGGCGGATCCTACGAGCAGTACTTC.

The chain employs TRBV7-8 and TRBJ2-7; weak D call: TRBD2 (6 bases). From germline, CDR1 is SGHVS and CDR2 FQNEAQ. This CDR3 comprises 14 residues. V was clipped by 5 bases and J by 2 bases, with 13 bases between them. The DNA of the CDR3 is TGTGCCAGCAGCGAAGGTAGCGGAGCCTACGAGCAGTACTTC. It encodes CASSEGSGAYEQYF.

The chain carries TRBV14 and TRBJ2-3; D is unclear. V was cut by 0 bases and J by 0 bases, with 4 bases left in between. Germline V CDR1 and CDR2: SGHDN, FVKESK. This CDR3 comprises 14 residues. CDR3 DNA sequence: TGTGCCAGCAGCCAAGATCATAGCACAGATACGCAGTATTTT. This translates into CASSQDHSTDTQYF.

CDR3 loop: CASSHSGRAGEQYF. The CDR3 region has the DNA TGCGCCAGCAGCCATAGCGGGAGGGCGGGCGAGCAGTACTTC. This chain joins TRBV4-3 and TRBJ2-7; 11 nucleotides agree with TRBD2. Losses at the gene ends were 3 bases for V and 6 bases for J; bases not matched to a gene: 4. Looked up from germline, CDR1 is LGHNA and CDR2 is YSLEER. CDR3 length: 14 amino acids.